A selection of T cell receptor beta chains follows, all from one sample in a study of prognosis after radiotherapy for stage I lung cancer. TCRdb re-called the multiplex PCR reads through MiXCR, storing one row per CDR3 protein. The profile shows around 13,000 distinct CDR3 sequences, roughly 43% of them singletons. The source was PBMCs, collected before or after stereotactic body radiation therapy (not recorded which). These receptors were collected from a donor aged 50 or older with non-small cell lung cancer. CDR3s include the opening cysteine and the closing phenylalanine or tryptophan. Fields, in order: clone size, J gene, D gene, V gene, CDR3 protein, CDR3 DNA. A D gene is named only where the DNA matches it firmly. Where a row states a size, it is once, few, many or the class of an expanded clone; other rows omit it.

>-|TRBJ2-2|-|TRBV11-2
CASSSNPRQSYTGELFF
TGTGCCAGCAGCTCTAATCCCAGACAGTCTTACACCGGGGAGCTGTTTTTT
>many|TRBJ2-7|-|TRBV4-1
CASSQDKQASGLSYEQYF
TGCGCCAGCAGCCAAGATAAACAGGCGAGCGGACTTTCCTACGAGCAGTACTTC
>many|TRBJ2-3|-|TRBV7-9
CASGDTTSTDTQYF
TGTGCCAGCGGAGACACAACTAGCACAGATACGCAGTATTTT
>-|TRBJ2-1|-|TRBV14
CASSQAPLAGYEQFF
TGTGCCAGCAGCCAAGCCCCACTAGCTGGATATGAGCAGTTCTTC
>many|TRBJ1-1|-|TRBV20-1
CSNQLRDTEAFF
TGCAGTAACCAGCTCAGGGACACTGAAGCTTTCTTT
>many|TRBJ1-3|-|TRBV7-3
CASSPREFLSGNTIYF
TGTGCCAGCAGCCCCCGAGAGTTCCTCTCTGGAAACACCATATATTTT
>many|TRBJ2-5|-|TRBV5-1
CASSLPEETQYF
TGCGCCAGCAGCTTGCCAGAAGAGACCCAGTACTTC
>many|TRBJ1-4|-|TRBV20-1
CSAEIGPNEKLFF
TGCAGTGCTGAAATAGGACCTAATGAAAAACTGTTTTTT
>many|TRBJ1-2|-|TRBV10-3
CAISVFRNYGYTF
TGTGCCATCAGTGTATTTCGTAACTATGGCTACACCTTC
>many|TRBJ2-1|-|TRBV4-3
CASSQGRRPYNEQFF
TGCGCCAGCAGCCAAGGGCGACGGCCCTACAATGAGCAGTTCTTC
>many|TRBJ2-5|TRBD1|TRBV9
CASSPHGTGRETQYF
TGTGCCAGCAGCCCTCACGGGACAGGCCGAGAGACCCAGTACTTC
>many|TRBJ1-2|-|TRBV10-3
CAIRDSRNYGYTF
TGTGCCATCAGGGACAGCCGAAACTATGGCTACACCTTC
>-|TRBJ2-3|TRBD1|TRBV27
CASSLSWGQSIWTDTQYF
TGTGCCAGCAGTCTTAGCTGGGGACAGAGCATCTGGACAGATACGCAGTATTTT
>-|TRBJ2-1|TRBD2|TRBV6-9
CASSIPRGGEHNEQFF
TGTGCCAGCAGCATCCCCCGCGGGGGGGAACACAATGAGCAGTTCTTC
>-|TRBJ2-5|-|TRBV29-1
CSVRAGGRRENQYF
TGCAGCGTCCGCGCCGGAGGCAGACGAGAGAACCAGTACTTC
>-|TRBJ1-2|-|TRBV28
CASSPDMGVYGYTF
TGTGCCAGCAGTCCCGACATGGGCGTCTATGGCTACACCTTC
>many|TRBJ1-2|TRBD1|TRBV18
CASSPTDRDYGYTF
TGTGCCAGCTCACCAACGGACAGGGACTATGGCTACACCTTC
>-|TRBJ1-2|TRBD1|TRBV28
CVVETGVAYGYTF
TGTGTCGTGGAAACAGGGGTGGCCTATGGCTACACCTTC
>-|TRBJ2-5|TRBD2|TRBV10-2
CASSEKDGLAGGGQETQYF
TGCGCCAGCAGTGAGAAGGATGGACTAGCGGGAGGGGGACAAGAGACCCAGTACTTC
>-|TRBJ2-3|-|TRBV4-3
CASSLAAGTDTQYF
TGCGCCAGCAGCTTGGCCGCGGGCACAGATACGCAGTATTTT
>-|TRBJ1-5|-|TRBV7-2
CASSSGAGRKPQNF
TGTGCCAGCAGCTCGGGCGCAGGGCGCAAGCCCCAGAATTTT
>-|TRBJ1-2|-|TRBV28
CASSLGRGLYGYTF
TGTGCCAGCAGTTTAGGTCGGGGGTTGTATGGCTACACCTTC
>-|TRBJ2-4|-|TRBV5-1
CASSLTGLRDIQYF
TGCGCCAGCAGCTTAACAGGGTTAAGGGACATTCAGTACTTC
>many|TRBJ2-2|TRBD1|TRBV6-1
CASKRQGDTGELFF
TGTGCCAGCAAACGACAGGGGGACACCGGGGAGCTGTTTTTT
>-|TRBJ2-1|-|TRBV2
CASRDYEYNEQFF
TGTGCCAGCAGAGACTACGAGTACAATGAGCAGTTCTTC
>many|TRBJ2-7|TRBD2|TRBV20-1
CSAKRGSYEQYF
TGCAGTGCTAAGCGGGGCTCCTACGAGCAGTACTTC